This T cell receptor (beta chain) was observed in a study of blood T cell repertoires in COVID-19. Background on the study: Samples of COVID-19 (acute and convalescent) were obtained from the United States, Italy and Spain. PBMCs, B-cell-depleted T cells, or T cells were the source of the cDNA or gDNA that made up the material.

In the original analysis: Nucleated cell counts were estimated from reference gene primer amplification. Sequenced by immunoSEQ multiplex PCR; TCRdb stores in-frame clones only, minus some. Clone size and the V and J calls come from that table; the DNA yielded D and trimming. The sample includes 120,000 to 150,000 clones, around 82% of them seen just once. Participant ages covered about 18 to 95 years across 24 US areas. V lost 5 bases, J lost 0 bases, and 9 bases stayed unmatched. CDR1 is PRHDT and CDR2 is FYEKMQ in the germline V gene (reference sequence). CDR3 size: 18 residues. This clone occurred a few times.

The gene calls are TRBV13 and TRBJ2-6, with 8 bases lining up with TRBD1. Sequences were obtained from PBMCs or T cells enriched from blood (not recorded which). The sequence derives from a man aged 50-59 years in a cohort exposed to, infected with or recovered from COVID-19 (not recorded which). The CDR3 sequence: CASSLHGTGLSGANVLTF. The CDR3 nucleotides are TGTGCCAGCAGCCTCCACGGGACAGGCCTCTCTGGGGCCAACGTCCTGACTTTC.